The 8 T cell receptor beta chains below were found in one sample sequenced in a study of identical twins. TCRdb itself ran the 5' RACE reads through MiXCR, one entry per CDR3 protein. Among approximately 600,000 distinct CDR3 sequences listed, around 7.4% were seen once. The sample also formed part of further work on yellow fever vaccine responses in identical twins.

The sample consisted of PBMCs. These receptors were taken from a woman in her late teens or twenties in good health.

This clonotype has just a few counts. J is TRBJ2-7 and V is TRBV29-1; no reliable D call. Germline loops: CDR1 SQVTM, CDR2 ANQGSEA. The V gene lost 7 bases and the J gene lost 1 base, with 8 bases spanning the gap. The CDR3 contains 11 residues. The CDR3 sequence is CSAGRSYEQYF. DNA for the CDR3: TGCAGCGCCGGACGATCCTACGAGCAGTACTTC.

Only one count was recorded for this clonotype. For the CDR3, the DNA is TGTGCCAGCAACAGGGGATTGGCCTTGGTCTACGAGCAGTACTTC. As protein: CASNRGLALVYEQYF. J is TRBJ2-7 and V is TRBV11-2; 7 bases are a match to TRBD1. This CDR3 region has 15 residues. Germline V lookup: CDR1 SGHAT, CDR2 FQNNGV. J gave up 3 bases and V 7 bases, and 12 bases lay outside the gene matches.

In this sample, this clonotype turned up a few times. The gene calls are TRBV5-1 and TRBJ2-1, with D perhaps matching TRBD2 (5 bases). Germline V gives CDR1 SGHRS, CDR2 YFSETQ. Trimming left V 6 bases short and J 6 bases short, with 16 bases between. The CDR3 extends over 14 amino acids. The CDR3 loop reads CASTPRVTTNEQFF. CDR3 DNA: TGCGCCAGCACCCCGCGGGTAACCACCAATGAGCAGTTCTTC.

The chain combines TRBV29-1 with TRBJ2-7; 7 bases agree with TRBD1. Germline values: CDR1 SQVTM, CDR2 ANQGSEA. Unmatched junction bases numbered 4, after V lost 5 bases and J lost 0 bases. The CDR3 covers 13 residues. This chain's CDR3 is CSVQGTDSYEQYV. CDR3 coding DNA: TGCAGCGTTCAGGGGACAGACTCCTACGAGCAGTACGTC.

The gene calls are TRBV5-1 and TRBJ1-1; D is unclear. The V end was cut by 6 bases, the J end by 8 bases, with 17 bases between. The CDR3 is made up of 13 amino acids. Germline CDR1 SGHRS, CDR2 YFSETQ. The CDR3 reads CASTPVDGLEAFF. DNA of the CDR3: TGCGCCAGCACCCCCGTGGATGGCTTAGAAGCTTTCTTT.

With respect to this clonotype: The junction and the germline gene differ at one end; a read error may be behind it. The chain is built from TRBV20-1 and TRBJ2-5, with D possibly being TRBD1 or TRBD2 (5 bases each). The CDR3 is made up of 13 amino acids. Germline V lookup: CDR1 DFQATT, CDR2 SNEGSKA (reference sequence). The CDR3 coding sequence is TGCAGTGCCTCTGGTGGGACGCCAGAGGCCCAGTACTTC. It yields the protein CSASGGTPEAQYF.

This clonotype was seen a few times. The CDR3 coding sequence is TGCAGTGCTCCCCCGCAAGATACGCAGTATTTT. This gives the protein CSAPPQDTQYF. V and J are TRBV20-1 and TRBJ2-3; D gene uncertain. Trimming left V 5 bases short and J 5 bases short, with 8 bases between. CDR1 is DFQATT, CDR2 SNEGSKA, per germline (reference sequence). CDR3 size: 11 residues.

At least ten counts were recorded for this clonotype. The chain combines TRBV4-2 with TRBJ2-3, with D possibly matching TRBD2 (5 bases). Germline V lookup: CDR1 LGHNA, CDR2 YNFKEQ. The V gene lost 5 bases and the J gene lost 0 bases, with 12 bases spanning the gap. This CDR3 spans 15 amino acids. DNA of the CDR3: TGTGCCAGCAGCAGGACTGGGTCGAGCACAGATACGCAGTATTTT. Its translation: CASSRTGSSTDTQYF.